The 27 T cell receptor beta chains in this list originate from one sample, sequenced in a study of T cells in Graves' hyperthyroidism and ophthalmopathy. Amplified TCR beta CDR3 regions came from RNA transcripts. When the TCR CDR3 underwent first-round RT-PCR, the HTBI primer set was used. TCRdb analysed the multiplex PCR reads with MiXCR anew, one entry per CDR3 protein. The table has 650,000 to 800,000 distinct CDR3 sequences, roughly 46% seen once. The sample comprised peripheral blood or thyroid tissue (not recorded which). Receptor source: an adult man with Graves' disease, either hyperthyroidism or ophthalmopathy (not recorded which).

V usage is TRBV7-8 and J usage is TRBJ1-5, with D perhaps matching TRBD1 (5 bases). The CDR3 contains 16 residues. Germline CDR1 reads SGHVS; CDR2 reads FQNEAQ. Trimming took off 5 bases at V and 5 bases at J, with 19 bases between the two ends. CDR3 nucleotide sequence: TGTGCCAGCAGCCCGCGACAGATACACCTATATCAGCCCCAGCATTTT. Protein: CASSPRQIHLYQPQHF. Full variable domain (remainder filled in from reference TRBV7-8 and TRBJ1-5): GAGVSQSPRYKVAKRGQDVALRCDPISGHVSLFWYQQALGQGPEFLTYFQNEAQLDKSGLPSDRFFAERPEGSVSTLKIQRTQQEDSAVYLCASSPRQIHLYQPQHFGDGTRLSIL.

As to this clonotype: This may come from a read error, since a much larger clone is one base off. The chain carries TRBV7-9 and TRBJ1-5; a weak D match, TRBD1 (5 bases). This CDR3 spans 16 amino acids. Trimming took 3 bases from V and 2 from J, leaving 14 bases between them. In germline, CDR1 is SEHNR, CDR2 FQNEAQ (reference sequence). The CDR3 DNA reads TGTGCCAGCAGCTTTGGGGCTCGGATGGGCAATCAGCCCCAGCATTTT. Its translation is CASSFGARMGNQPQHF.

The sample holds a few counts of this clonotype. This chain's CDR3 is CASSFGGRTGELFF. In nucleotides, the CDR3 is TGCGCCAGCAGCTTCGGAGGCAGGACCGGGGAGCTGTTTTTT. The chain couples TRBV5-1 to TRBJ2-2; a weak D match, TRBD2 (5 bases). Germline values: CDR1 SGHRS, CDR2 YFSETQ. The CDR3 totals 14 residues. Trimming took off 2 bases at V and 5 bases at J, with 10 bases between the two ends.

The CDR3 here is CSLGAGSTEAFF. CDR3 DNA: TGCAGCTTAGGGGCAGGGTCCACTGAAGCTTTCTTT. The genes are TRBV29-1 and TRBJ1-1, with D possibly being TRBD1 (5 bases). Germline V CDR1 and CDR2: SQVTM, ANQGSEA. V was cut by 8 bases and J by 4 bases, with 14 bases left in between. This CDR3 region has 12 residues.

The genes are TRBV24-1 and TRBJ2-2; D not resolved. V gave up 5 bases and J gave up 1 base, with 7 bases separating them. This CDR3 has 14 residues. The germline V gene encodes CDR1 KGHDR and CDR2 SFDVKD. The CDR3 DNA sequence: TGTGCCACCAGTGCCGGGCAGAACACCGGGGAGCTGTTTTTT. Translating it yields CATSAGQNTGELFF.

As for this clonotype: Sequence at one end of the junction differs from germline and may be a read error. In nucleotides, the CDR3 is TGCGCCAGCAGGACTAGCGGGAATTCACCCCTCCACTTT. It codes for CASRTSGNSPLHF. This chain connects TRBV2 to TRBJ1-6; D not certain. The CDR3 loop spans 13 amino acids. Germline-derived CDR1 and CDR2 are SNHLY and FYNNEI.

This clonotype occurred a few times. The rearrangement joins TRBV29-1 to TRBJ2-7; weak D call: TRBD1 (5 bases). Between the trimmed V and J ends, which lost 7 bases and 4 bases, there was a span of 11 bases. Germline assignment: CDR1 SQVTM and CDR2 ANQGSEA. The CDR3 has 11 residues. DNA of the CDR3: TGCAGCGGGCAGGGTTTGTACGAGCAGTACTTC. Amino acids: CSGQGLYEQYF.

The chain employs TRBV25-1 and TRBJ1-4; 8 positions agree with TRBD1. The junction had 10 bases not matched to a gene; V was cut back by 3 bases and J by 10 bases. Germline V gene lookup returns CDR1 MGHDK and CDR2 SYGVNS. The CDR3 is 15 amino acids. CDR3 protein: CASSEAGQGGGKLFF. The CDR3 bases are TGTGCCAGCAGTGAGGCAGGACAGGGTGGAGGAAAACTGTTTTTT.

This clonotype was detected only a few times. The chain is built from TRBV6-5 and TRBJ2-5, with 10 bases lining up with TRBD2. CDR1 MNHEY and CDR2 SVGAGI come from the germline V gene. The CDR3 runs to 14 residues. The ends lost 6 bases at V and 4 bases at J; junction bases unmatched: 5. This CDR3 is CASSGVAGGETQYF. CDR3 DNA: TGTGCCAGCAGCGGGGTAGCGGGAGGAGAGACCCAGTACTTC.

The V call is TRBV20-1, the J call TRBJ2-7, with 7 positions matching TRBD2. The V and J ends lost 1 base and 0 bases, in that order; junction bases with no gene match: 3. The CDR3 length is 14 residues. The V gene's germline CDR1 is DFQATT and CDR2 SNEGSKA (reference sequence). CDR3 nucleotide sequence: TGCAGTGCTAGAGTGGGCGGGAGCTCCTACGAGCAGTACTTC. The encoded protein is CSARVGGSSYEQYF.

This clonotype was seen many times. V and J are TRBV5-1 and TRBJ1-1, with 8 bases that match TRBD1. V trimming: 3 bases; J trimming: 5 bases; junction bases outside the gene matches: 6. The CDR3 has 14 residues. Per the germline V gene, CDR1 is SGHRS and CDR2 is YFSETQ. The CDR3 here is CASSSRQGWTEAFF. As DNA, the CDR3 is TGCGCCAGCAGCTCGAGACAGGGGTGGACTGAAGCTTTCTTT.

The chain couples TRBV7-9 to TRBJ1-3; D uncertain. CDR3 length equals 12 residues. Germline lookup yields CDR1 SEHNR and CDR2 FQNEAQ (reference sequence). The V and J ends lost 0 bases and 9 bases respectively, with 6 bases between them. The chain's CDR3 is CASSLAGGTIYF. In nucleotides, the CDR3 is TGTGCCAGCAGCTTAGCCGGTGGCACCATATATTTT.

This clonotype was seen many times. The rearrangement links TRBV7-2 to TRBJ2-5, with TRBD1 identical over 8 bases. CDR1 and CDR2 (germline): SGHTA, FQGNSA. This CDR3 has 13 residues. The trim removed 4 bases at V and 5 bases at J, leaving 3 bases unmatched. The CDR3 loop is CASSWTGYETQYF. The CDR3 DNA is TGTGCCAGCAGCTGGACAGGGTACGAGACCCAGTACTTC.

The gene calls are TRBV25-1 and TRBJ1-6; D is unresolved. The germline V gene has CDR1 MGHDK and CDR2 SYGVNS. The CDR3 consists of 16 residues. Trimming took off 1 base at V and 7 bases at J, with 14 bases between the two ends. CDR3 amino acids: CASSESPGSWNSPLHF. CDR3 DNA sequence: TGTGCCAGCAGTGAATCCCCAGGATCGTGGAATTCACCCCTCCACTTT.

The chain couples TRBV6-5 to TRBJ1-1; D call uncertain. Germline lookup yields CDR1 MNHEY and CDR2 SVGAGI. The CDR3 loop spans 13 amino acids. V dropped 5 bases and J dropped 6 bases, with 13 bases sitting between them. The CDR3 here is CASSNGWFPEAFF. As DNA, the CDR3 is TGTGCCAGCAGTAACGGATGGTTTCCTGAAGCTTTCTTT.

This clonotype was seen ten or more times. The gene calls are TRBV12-3 or TRBV12-4 and TRBJ1-2; D is uncertain. CDR3 length: 14 amino acids. V dropped 2 bases and J dropped 0 bases, with 7 bases sitting between them. The CDR3 reads CASSLMGSNYGYTF. In nucleotides, the CDR3 is TGTGCCAGCAGTTTAATGGGTTCTAACTATGGCTACACCTTC.

This chain uses TRBV29-1 with TRBJ1-2; the match to TRBD1 covers 9 bases. After removal of 7 bases from V and 4 bases from J, the junction contained 1 base not matched to a gene. Looked up from germline, CDR1 is SQVTM and CDR2 is ANQGSEA. The CDR3 spans 11 residues. In nucleotides, the CDR3 is TGCAGCGCGGGACAGGGCTATGGCTACACCTTC. This translates into CSAGQGYGYTF.

This clonotype was detected many times. The chain employs TRBV29-1 and TRBJ1-1; D perhaps matches TRBD1 (5 bases). Per the germline V gene, CDR1 is SQVTM and CDR2 is ANQGSEA. Trimming shortened V by 5 bases and J by 0 bases, and 10 bases separated the two germline ends. CDR3 length equals 13 residues. The CDR3 reads CSVSDRMNTEAFF. The CDR3 DNA reads TGCAGCGTTAGCGACAGAATGAACACTGAAGCTTTCTTT.

This clonotype showed up many times. The chain uses TRBV7-9 and TRBJ1-1, with TRBD1 as a possible D gene (6 bases). CDR1 and CDR2 (germline): SEHNR, FQNEAQ (reference sequence). The ends were cut back, 4 bases at V and 7 bases at J, with 7 bases in the middle. The CDR3 is 11 amino acids. CDR3 sequence (DNA): TGTGCCAGCAGCTGGACAGTTGAAGCTTTCTTT. Residues: CASSWTVEAFF.

This chain uses TRBV24-1 with TRBJ1-5; D not certain. The germline V gene has CDR1 KGHDR and CDR2 SFDVKD. The length of the CDR3 is 14 residues. Trimming took 5 bases from V and 0 from J, leaving 7 bases between them. CDR3 loop: CATSVAASNQPQHF. Here the CDR3 DNA reads TGTGCCACCAGTGTAGCGGCTAGCAATCAGCCCCAGCATTTT.

The V gene is TRBV7-6, the J gene TRBJ2-5; D is tentatively TRBD1 or TRBD2 (5 bases each). CDR3 length: 14 amino acids. V lost 5 bases and J lost 5, with 15 bases in between. Germline V CDR1 and CDR2: SGHVS, FNYEAQ. CDR3 coding DNA: TGTGCCAGCAGCCACGGGACGGCACAGGAGACCCAGTACTTC. Residues: CASSHGTAQETQYF.

This clonotype was picked up a small number of times. The rearrangement uses TRBV7-9 and TRBJ1-1; D call uncertain. The CDR3 spans 13 residues. CDR1 and CDR2 (germline): SEHNR, FQNEAQ (reference sequence). V shed 5 bases and J shed 1 base, with 8 bases lying between them. The CDR3, as DNA: TGTGCCAGCAGCCCCGACCCGAACACTGAAGCTTTCTTT. The encoded protein is CASSPDPNTEAFF.

This clonotype was seen at least ten times. V is TRBV24-1 and J is TRBJ1-5, with 7 bases identical to TRBD1. Germline lookup yields CDR1 KGHDR and CDR2 SFDVKD. The CDR3 totals 14 residues. V shed 3 bases and J 7 bases; nucleotides not matched to a gene: 5. The CDR3 spells CATSDETGYQPQHF. The CDR3 DNA follows: TGTGCCACCAGTGATGAGACAGGGTACCAGCCCCAGCATTTT.

This clonotype came up many times. This chain uses TRBV10-2 with TRBJ1-6; D is uncertain. Trimming stripped 1 base from V and 9 bases from J, with 4 bases between. The CDR3 consists of 12 residues. Germline assignment: CDR1 WSHSY and CDR2 SAAADI. The DNA of the CDR3 is TGCGCCAGCAGTGAGTTTAGTTCACCCCTCCACTTT. Residues: CASSEFSSPLHF.

On this clonotype itself: A read error may be the cause here, since a much bigger clone is one base away. CDR3: CTISESWQGAQDYGYTF. The CDR3 bases are TGTACCATCAGTGAGTCGTGGCAGGGGGCGCAGGACTATGGCTACACCTTC. The chain has TRBV10-3 and TRBJ1-2; the match to TRBD1 covers 8 bases. The CDR3 length is 17 residues. Germline assignment: CDR1 ENHRY and CDR2 SYGVKD.

This clonotype has a count of ten or more. The chain employs TRBV29-1 and TRBJ1-1; no clear D. V lost 4 bases to trimming and J lost 10 bases, with 22 bases between them. The CDR3 loop spans 14 amino acids. Germline loops: CDR1 SQVTM, CDR2 ANQGSEA. CDR3 sequence: CSVGGRMRQTGAFF. CDR3 nucleotides: TGCAGCGTTGGGGGTCGGATGCGGCAAACGGGAGCTTTCTTT.

The chain links TRBV29-1 to TRBJ1-2; no firm D call. This CDR3 is 12 amino acids long. Trimming left V 8 bases short and J 4 bases short, with 14 bases between. The germline V gene encodes CDR1 SQVTM and CDR2 ANQGSEA. CDR3 loop: CSQVPEIYGYTF. CDR3 nucleotide sequence: TGCAGCCAAGTCCCAGAGATCTATGGCTACACCTTC.